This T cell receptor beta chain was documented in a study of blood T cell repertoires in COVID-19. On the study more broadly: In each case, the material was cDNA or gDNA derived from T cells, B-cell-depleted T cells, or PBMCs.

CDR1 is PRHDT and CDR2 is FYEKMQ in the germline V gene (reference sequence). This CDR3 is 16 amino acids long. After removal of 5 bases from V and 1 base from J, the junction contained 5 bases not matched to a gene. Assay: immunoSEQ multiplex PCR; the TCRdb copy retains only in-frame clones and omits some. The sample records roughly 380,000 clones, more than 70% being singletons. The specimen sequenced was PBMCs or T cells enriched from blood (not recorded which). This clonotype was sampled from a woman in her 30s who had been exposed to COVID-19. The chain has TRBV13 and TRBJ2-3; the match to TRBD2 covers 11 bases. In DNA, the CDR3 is TGTGCCAGCAGCACACTAGCGGGAGTCGGCACAGATACGCAGTATTTT. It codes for CASSTLAGVGTDTQYF.